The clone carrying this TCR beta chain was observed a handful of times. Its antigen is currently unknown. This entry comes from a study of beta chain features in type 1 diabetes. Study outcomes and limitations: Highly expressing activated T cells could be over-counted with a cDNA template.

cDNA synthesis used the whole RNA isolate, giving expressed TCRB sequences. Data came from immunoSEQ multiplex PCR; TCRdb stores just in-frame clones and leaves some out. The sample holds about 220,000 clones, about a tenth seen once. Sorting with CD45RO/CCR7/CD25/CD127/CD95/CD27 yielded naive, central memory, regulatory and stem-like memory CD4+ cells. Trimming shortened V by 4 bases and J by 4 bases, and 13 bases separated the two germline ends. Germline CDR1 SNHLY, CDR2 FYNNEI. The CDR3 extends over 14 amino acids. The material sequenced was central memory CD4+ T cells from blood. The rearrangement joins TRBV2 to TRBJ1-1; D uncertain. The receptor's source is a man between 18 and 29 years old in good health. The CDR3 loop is CASSAQTIITEAFF. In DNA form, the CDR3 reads TGTGCCAGCAGTGCACAGACAATTATCACTGAAGCTTTCTTT.